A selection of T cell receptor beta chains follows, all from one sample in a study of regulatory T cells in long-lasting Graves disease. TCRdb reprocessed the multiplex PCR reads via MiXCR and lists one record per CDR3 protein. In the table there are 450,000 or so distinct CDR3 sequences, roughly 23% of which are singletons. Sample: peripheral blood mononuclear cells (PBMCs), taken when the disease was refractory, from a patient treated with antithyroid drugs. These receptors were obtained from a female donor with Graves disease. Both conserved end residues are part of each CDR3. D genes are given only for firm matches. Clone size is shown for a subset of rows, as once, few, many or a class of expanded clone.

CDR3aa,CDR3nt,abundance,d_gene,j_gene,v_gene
CASSLGLGQAPSEDTQYF,TGTGCCAGCAGCTTAGGGCTGGGACAGGCGCCATCGGAAGATACGCAGTATTTT,NA,TRBD1,TRBJ2-3,TRBV11-3
CASSSPLVANYGYTF,TGTGCCAGCAGCTCGCCATTAGTAGCTAACTATGGCTACACCTTC,many,NA,TRBJ1-2,TRBV11-2
CASSRGGGEAFF,TGTGCCAGCAGCAGAGGAGGGGGTGAAGCTTTCTTT,many,NA,TRBJ1-1,TRBV11-2
CASRSRSSGANVLTF,TGTGCCAGCAGGTCCAGAAGCTCTGGGGCCAACGTCCTGACTTTC,NA,NA,TRBJ2-6,TRBV6-1
CASSLRDSNMNTEAFF,TGCGCCAGCAGCTTGAGGGACAGCAATATGAACACTGAAGCTTTCTTT,NA,TRBD1,TRBJ1-1,TRBV5-1
CASSPWGTLNTEAFF,TGTGCCAGCAGTCCGTGGGGGACACTGAACACTGAAGCTTTCTTT,many,NA,TRBJ1-1,TRBV28
CASGSQPQHF,TGTGCCAGCGGGTCTCAGCCCCAGCATTTT,many,NA,TRBJ1-5,TRBV6-1
CASSTSREKLFF,TGTGCCAGCAGCACCTCCCGTGAAAAACTGTTTTTT,many,NA,TRBJ1-4,TRBV11-2
CASSFTGGNTEAFF,TGTGCCAGCAGCTTTACTGGTGGGAACACTGAAGCTTTCTTT,many,NA,TRBJ1-1,TRBV3-1
CASSQTVGGGWDTGELFF,TGTGCCAGCAGCCAAACGGTAGGGGGCGGATGGGACACCGGGGAGCTGTTTTTT,few,TRBD1,TRBJ2-2,TRBV3-1
CASSLRGRWYF,TGTGCCAGCAGCTTACGTGGTCGGTGGTACTTC,many,NA,TRBJ2-7,TRBV7-2
CASSPDALDSPLHF,TGTGCCAGCAGCCCCGACGCACTGGATTCACCCCTCCACTTT,many,NA,TRBJ1-6,TRBV7-8
CASGQDEQYF,TGTGCCAGTGGACAAGACGAGCAGTACTTC,many,NA,TRBJ2-7,TRBV7-3
CASSPHGGDKSYNSPLHF,TGTGCCAGCAGCCCCCACGGGGGGGATAAGTCCTATAATTCACCCCTCCACTTT,few,NA,TRBJ1-6,TRBV7-2
CATSPNGQVGAETQYF,TGTGCCACCAGTCCTAATGGACAGGTCGGAGCGGAGACCCAGTACTTC,many,TRBD1,TRBJ2-5,TRBV24-1
CAHARGLGETQYF,TGTGCCCACGCACGAGGGTTGGGGGAGACCCAGTACTTC,many,NA,TRBJ2-5,TRBV28
CASTNPGTHQYF,TGTGCCAGCACAAATCCCGGGACGCACCAGTACTTC,NA,NA,TRBJ2-4,TRBV6-1
CASSLRRTESYEQYF,TGTGCCAGCAGTTTACGCCGCACGGAGAGCTACGAGCAGTACTTC,many,NA,TRBJ2-7,TRBV12-3/TRBV12-4
CASSLGSLNTEAFF,TGTGCCAGCAGCCTAGGTTCCTTGAACACTGAAGCTTTCTTT,many,NA,TRBJ1-1,TRBV6-1
CASSDQRWDNSPLHF,TGTGCCAGTAGTGATCAGAGATGGGATAATTCACCCCTCCACTTT,many,NA,TRBJ1-6,TRBV19
CASRPTTRGLRPDTGELFF,TGTGCCAGCAGACCCACCACAAGGGGTTTACGACCGGACACCGGGGAGCTGTTTTTT,NA,NA,TRBJ2-2,TRBV27
CASSSGPRHGYTF,TGTGCCAGCAGTTCCGGGCCTAGGCATGGCTACACCTTC,many,NA,TRBJ1-2,TRBV28
CSAVRGNSPLHF,TGCAGTGCGGTCAGGGGGAATTCACCCCTCCACTTT,NA,TRBD1,TRBJ1-6,TRBV20-1
CATSGPGTSGQETQYF,TGTGCCACCAGTGGGCCCGGGACTAGCGGCCAAGAGACCCAGTACTTC,many,TRBD2,TRBJ2-5,TRBV24-1
CASRAVGWAYEQYF,TGTGCCAGCAGGGCGGTTGGGTGGGCCTACGAGCAGTACTTC,many,NA,TRBJ2-7,TRBV28
CASSPRRVAGVEDTQYF,TGTGCCAGCAGTCCTCGGAGGGTCGCGGGAGTGGAAGATACGCAGTATTTT,NA,TRBD2,TRBJ2-3,TRBV27
CASSQDVSQPQHF,TGTGCCAGCAGCCAGGACGTATCTCAGCCCCAGCATTTT,many,NA,TRBJ1-5,TRBV12-3/TRBV12-4
CASSFESLWGYTF,TGTGCCAGCAGTTTTGAGTCCCTTTGGGGCTACACCTTC,many,NA,TRBJ1-2,TRBV28
CSARDPGQGYHEQYF,TGCAGTGCTAGAGATCCGGGACAGGGTTACCACGAGCAGTACTTC,many,TRBD1,TRBJ2-7,TRBV20-1
CASSLTGTSGMAGELFF,TGCGCCAGCAGCTTGACCGGGACTAGCGGGATGGCCGGGGAGCTGTTTTTT,few,TRBD2,TRBJ2-2,TRBV5-1
CSAPGGKTGYQPQHF,TGCAGTGCCCCTGGGGGGAAGACAGGGTATCAGCCCCAGCATTTT,few,TRBD1,TRBJ1-5,TRBV20-1
CASIRAGGSGNTIYF,TGTGCCAGCATAAGGGCAGGGGGGTCCGGAAACACCATATATTTT,NA,TRBD1,TRBJ1-3,TRBV13
CASSIGATLGDEQFF,TGTGCCAGTAGTATAGGGGCTACTCTCGGCGATGAGCAGTTCTTC,few,NA,TRBJ2-1,TRBV19
CASSEARTGYQPQHF,TGTGCCAGCAGTGAAGCCCGTACCGGGTATCAGCCCCAGCATTTT,few,NA,TRBJ1-5,TRBV6-2/TRBV6-3
CASSQSTGTQETQYF,TGTGCCAGCAGCCAATCCACCGGGACACAAGAGACCCAGTACTTC,NA,NA,TRBJ2-5,TRBV14
CASSLSRARGYTF,TGTGCCAGCAGTTTAAGTAGGGCGAGGGGCTACACCTTC,many,NA,TRBJ1-2,TRBV27
CASSTGTSGGYEQYF,TGTGCCAGCAGCACCGGGACTAGCGGAGGCTACGAGCAGTACTTC,NA,TRBD2,TRBJ2-7,TRBV28
CSAQEGGRNEQYF,TGCAGTGCCCAAGAGGGGGGGCGGAACGAGCAGTACTTC,NA,NA,TRBJ2-7,TRBV20-1
CASSLLAGEADTQYF,TGTGCCAGCAGCCTACTAGCGGGAGAAGCAGATACGCAGTATTTT,few,TRBD2,TRBJ2-3,TRBV6-1
CATSRGNRVGTNEKLFF,TGTGCCACCAGCAGAGGGAACAGGGTGGGGACTAATGAAAAACTGTTTTTT,NA,NA,TRBJ1-4,TRBV15
CASSRQMANTEAFF,TGTGCCAGCAGTCGCCAAATGGCGAACACTGAAGCTTTCTTT,many,NA,TRBJ1-1,TRBV27
CASSKTGRPGEEKLFF,TGTGCCAGCAGCAAAACAGGGAGGCCAGGAGAAGAAAAACTGTTTTTT,many,NA,TRBJ1-4,TRBV11-1
CASSPGVSGYEQYF,TGTGCCAGCAGCCCCGGGGTTTCGGGCTACGAGCAGTACTTC,many,NA,TRBJ2-7,TRBV11-2
CASSFRDGGPPPNTGELFF,TGTGCCAGCAGCTTCCGGGACGGGGGGCCCCCCCCGAACACCGGGGAGCTGTTTTTT,NA,NA,TRBJ2-2,TRBV7-9
CAISESQTPGGNTIYF,TGTGCCATCAGTGAGTCGCAGACCCCGGGTGGAAACACCATATATTTT,few,NA,TRBJ1-3,TRBV10-3
CASGSTPNTEAFF,TGTGCTAGTGGTTCAACTCCGAACACTGAAGCTTTCTTT,few,NA,TRBJ1-1,TRBV12-5
CASSIRTGSGGKLFF,TGTGCCAGCAGCATACGGACAGGGTCGGGGGGAAAACTGTTTTTT,once,TRBD1,TRBJ1-4,TRBV7-2
CASVAGALNTGELFF,TGTGCCAGCGTGGCGGGGGCATTGAACACCGGGGAGCTGTTTTTT,few,NA,TRBJ2-2,TRBV7-9
CASRQDGYTGELFF,TGTGCCAGCCGCCAGGACGGATACACCGGGGAGCTGTTTTTT,NA,NA,TRBJ2-2,TRBV11-1
CASRGQPQFGNSPLHF,TGTGCCAGCCGCGGACAGCCCCAATTCGGCAATTCACCCCTCCACTTT,NA,NA,TRBJ1-6,TRBV6-2/TRBV6-3
CASSLWTGNQPQHF,TGTGCCAGCAGTTTGTGGACAGGGAATCAGCCCCAGCATTTT,many,TRBD1,TRBJ1-5,TRBV6-5
CASSSPGLALETQYF,TGTGCCAGCAGTTCACCGGGACTAGCTTTGGAGACCCAGTACTTC,many,TRBD2,TRBJ2-5,TRBV28